This is a list of T cell receptor beta chains from one sample in a study of shared clonotypes between healthy human individuals. Repertoires were generated with immunoSEQ multiplex PCR, while TCRdb's copy carries only in-frame clones and drops some. Among some 1,900,000 clones, approximately 94% were seen once, and the ten largest hold around 1.2%. Sequencing was performed on naive CD8+ T cells sorted from blood. The receptor set was obtained from a man in his late teens or twenties in good health. CDR3s include the opening cysteine and the closing phenylalanine or tryptophan. Fields, in order: CDR3 length, J gene, clone size, D gene, V gene, CDR3 protein, CDR3 DNA. A D gene is named only where the DNA matches it firmly. Clone size is given for some rows only: seen once, a few or many times, or a class if the clone is expanded.

>16|TRBJ2-1|.|TRBD2|TRBV7-9
CASSPRLAGSPDEQFF
TGTGCCAGCAGCCCCCGGCTAGCGGGATCACCGGATGAGCAGTTCTTC
>14|TRBJ2-5|once|.|TRBV28
CASSLDRGRGTQYF
TGTGCCAGCAGTTTAGACCGGGGCCGGGGAACCCAGTACTTC
>18|TRBJ1-5|.|.|TRBV7-2
CASSPTAGGFELNQPQHF
TGTGCCAGCAGCCCGACCGCCGGGGGCTTCGAATTGAATCAGCCCCAGCATTTT
>15|TRBJ1-1|.|TRBD1|TRBV11-2
CASSFDGTANTEAFF
TGTGCCAGCAGCTTCGACGGGACAGCAAACACTGAAGCTTTCTTT
>19|TRBJ2-4|.|TRBD2|TRBV29-1
CSVEAPGLAGLVAKNIQYF
TGCAGCGTTGAAGCCCCCGGACTAGCGGGCTTAGTGGCCAAAAACATTCAGTACTTC
>12|TRBJ2-7|.|.|TRBV2
CASSSVTYEQYF
TGTGCCAGCAGTTCAGTGACCTACGAGCAGTACTTC
>15|TRBJ2-7|.|TRBD1|TRBV19
CASSPWTGIPYEQYF
TGTGCCAGTAGTCCCTGGACAGGGATCCCCTACGAGCAGTACTTC
>12|TRBJ1-1|few|TRBD1|TRBV27
CASNPGQGKAFF
TGTGCCAGCAACCCTGGACAGGGGAAAGCTTTCTTT
>15|TRBJ1-2|.|.|TRBV14
CASSQGSGTLYGYTF
TGTGCCAGCAGCCAAGGGTCGGGTACACTCTATGGCTACACCTTC
>14|TRBJ2-5|.|.|TRBV4-1
CASSQPEGPETQYF
TGCGCCAGCAGCCAACCCGAGGGGCCAGAGACCCAGTACTTC
>12|TRBJ1-5|.|.|TRBV30
CAWSEFGQPQHF
TGTGCCTGGAGCGAATTCGGGCAGCCCCAGCATTTT
>16|TRBJ1-5|.|TRBD1|TRBV4-1
CASSPTWAGGGQPQHF
TGCGCCAGCAGCCCTACTTGGGCAGGGGGGGGTCAGCCCCAGCATTTT
>15|TRBJ2-7|.|.|TRBV28
CASSLPTTELFEQYF
TGTGCCAGCAGTTTACCGACTACCGAGCTTTTCGAGCAGTACTTC
>13|TRBJ1-4|.|.|TRBV15
CATSRVEDEKLFF
TGTGCCACCAGCAGAGTCGAGGATGAAAAACTGTTTTTT
>16|TRBJ2-1|.|.|TRBV10-1
CASSEGQIESYNEQFF
TGCGCCAGCAGTGAGGGTCAAATTGAGTCTTACAATGAGCAGTTCTTC
>15|TRBJ2-7|.|.|TRBV4-3
CASSQGLGLFHEQYF
TGCGCCAGCAGCCAAGGACTAGGTCTCTTCCACGAGCAGTACTTC
>15|TRBJ1-5|.|.|TRBV4-1
CASSQSQGQNQPQHF
TGCGCCAGCAGCCAGTCGCAGGGGCAGAATCAGCCCCAGCATTTT
>15|TRBJ2-2|.|TRBD2|TRBV27
CASSAGTSGTGELFF
TGTGCCAGCAGTGCAGGGACTAGCGGCACCGGGGAGCTGTTTTTT
>14|TRBJ2-2|.|.|TRBV4-1
CASTHSSNTGELFF
TGCGCCAGCACCCATTCCTCGAACACCGGGGAGCTGTTTTTT
>16|TRBJ1-3|.|.|TRBV5-6
CASKFWGGGSGNTIYF
TGTGCCAGCAAATTCTGGGGGGGAGGATCTGGAAACACCATATATTTT
>15|TRBJ2-1|.|.|TRBV4-3
CASSPLSREYNEQFF
TGCGCCAGCAGCCCCCTCTCAAGGGAGTACAATGAGCAGTTCTTC
>15|TRBJ1-1|few|.|TRBV28
CASSPMTVMNTEAFF
TGTGCCAGCAGTCCGATGACAGTCATGAACACTGAAGCTTTCTTT
>13|TRBJ2-3|.|.|TRBV10-1
CASSDHYTDTQYF
TGCGCCAGCAGTGACCATTACACAGATACGCAGTATTTT
>16|TRBJ1-6|.|.|TRBV4-1
CASSQDGGPFVSPLHF
TGCGCCAGCAGCCAAGACGGGGGCCCCTTTGTTTCACCCCTCCACTTT
>16|TRBJ2-5|.|TRBD1|TRBV10-1
CASSESAQGHLETQYF
TGCGCCAGCAGTGAGTCCGCACAGGGGCATTTGGAGACCCAGTACTTC
>15|TRBJ2-1|.|.|TRBV6-5
CASSYPGDPYNEQFF
TGTGCCAGCAGTTACCCGGGAGACCCCTACAATGAGCAGTTCTTC
>11|TRBJ2-7|.|.|TRBV2
CASSGGYEQYF
TGTGCCAGCAGTGGCGGCTACGAGCAGTACTTC
>13|TRBJ1-5|.|TRBD1|TRBV28
CASSTGQGQPQHF
TGTGCCAGCAGTACAGGACAGGGGCAGCCCCAGCATTTT
>16|TRBJ1-4|.|.|TRBV28
CASSNPLGWTNEKLFF
TGTGCCAGCAGCAACCCCCTCGGGTGGACTAATGAAAAACTGTTTTTT
>14|TRBJ2-2|.|.|TRBV13
CASSSSRETGELFF
TGTGCCAGCAGCTCCAGTCGGGAAACCGGGGAGCTGTTTTTT
>14|TRBJ1-1|.|TRBD1|TRBV9
CASSGTGGLTEAFF
TGTGCCAGCAGCGGGACAGGGGGCCTCACTGAAGCTTTCTTT
>11|TRBJ2-5|.|.|TRBV2
CAETGGETQYF
TGTGCCGAAACCGGGGGAGAGACCCAGTACTTC
>13|TRBJ2-1|.|TRBD2|TRBV5-4
CASSPGGGNEQFF
TGTGCCAGCAGCCCCGGGGGGGGGAATGAGCAGTTCTTC
>13|TRBJ2-1|.|.|TRBV6-5
CASSYSGGIEQFF
TGTGCCAGCAGTTACTCAGGGGGGATTGAGCAGTTCTTC
>15|TRBJ1-3|once|TRBD1|TRBV5-1
CASSLDRGWGNTIYF
TGCGCCAGCAGCTTGGACAGGGGATGGGGAAACACCATATATTTT
>14|TRBJ1-2|.|.|TRBV4-1
CASSQGAGAYGYTF
TGCGCCAGCAGCCAAGGGGCGGGGGCCTATGGCTACACCTTC
>11|TRBJ2-2|.|.|TRBV27
CASSLFGELFF
TGTGCCAGCAGTTTATTCGGGGAGCTGTTTTTT
>18|TRBJ2-3|.|TRBD2|TRBV14
CASIVTYGEGVVTDTQYF
TGTGCCAGCATAGTAACCTACGGGGAGGGTGTGGTCACAGATACGCAGTATTTT
>12|TRBJ2-1|.|.|TRBV5-4
CASSRDGNEQFF
TGTGCCAGCAGCCGGGACGGCAATGAGCAGTTCTTC
>13|TRBJ2-7|.|TRBD2|TRBV11-2
CASSLWTSDEQYF
TGTGCCAGCAGCTTATGGACTAGCGACGAGCAGTACTTC
>14|TRBJ2-3|.|.|TRBV10-1
CASSEKGKADTQYF
TGCGCCAGCAGTGAGAAGGGGAAAGCAGATACGCAGTATTTT